Listed below are T cell receptor beta chains from one sample, sequenced in a study of regulatory and conventional T cells in RAG deficiency. This table comes from immunoSEQ multiplex PCR, and its TCRdb copy is limited to in-frame clones, with some not included. The repertoire holds around 37,000 clones, approximately 91% seen once, with about 13% in the top ten. These sequences were also reported in another study, on regulatory T cells.

Sequencing used CD8+ T cells sorted from blood. The receptors originated from a human donor in good health. Each CDR3 is given with its conserved first and last residue. Some rows have no size entry. The others give once, few or many, or a class for an expanded clone.

j_call,v_call,clone_size,cdr3_aa
TRBJ1-1,TRBV4-1,-,CASSQANLGGAAEAFF
TRBJ2-1,TRBV28,-,CASSQPRGRASEQFF
TRBJ1-5,TRBV7-9,-,CASSDRGRLGNF
TRBJ2-7,TRBV19,-,CASSIQPAGTYEQYF
TRBJ1-1,TRBV19,-,CASSMTVNTEAFF
TRBJ1-2,TRBV2,-,CASSSVRGGSYGYTF
TRBJ1-2,TRBV9,-,CASSLGQGAYGYTF
TRBJ1-4,TRBV18,-,CASSPQTGGSEKLFF
TRBJ1-4,TRBV12-5,few,CASGDDRGEEKLFF
TRBJ1-2,TRBV19,-,CASSTPVGMFYGYTF
TRBJ1-1,TRBV27,once,CASSWDRGPGEAFF
TRBJ1-1,TRBV19,-,CASSIGTASAAFF
TRBJ2-3,TRBV11-2,-,CASSLDTDTQYF
TRBJ1-5,TRBV19,-,CASSIGTGIGQPQHF
TRBJ2-3,TRBV29-1,-,CSVGDRGQADTQYF
TRBJ1-6,TRBV7-8,-,CASTQDRTLNSPLHF
TRBJ2-7,TRBV23-1,-,CASRRGFYEQYF
TRBJ2-7,TRBV6-1,-,CASSDFRLAGGDYEQYF
TRBJ2-1,TRBV27,-,CASSDGVGSGYNEQFF
TRBJ2-3,TRBV18,few,CASSPPAADTQYF
TRBJ1-2,TRBV5-6,once,CASSRDRGYTF
TRBJ1-4,TRBV4-1,-,CASSHLQGKLFF